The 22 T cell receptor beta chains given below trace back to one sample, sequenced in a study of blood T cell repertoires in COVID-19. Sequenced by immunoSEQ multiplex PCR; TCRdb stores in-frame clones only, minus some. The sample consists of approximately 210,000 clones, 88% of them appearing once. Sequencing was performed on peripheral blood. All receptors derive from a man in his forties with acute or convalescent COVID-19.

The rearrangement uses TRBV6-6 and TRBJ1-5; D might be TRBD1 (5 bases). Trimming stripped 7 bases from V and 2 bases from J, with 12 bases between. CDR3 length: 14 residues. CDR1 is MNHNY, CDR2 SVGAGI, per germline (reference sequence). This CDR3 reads CASKGQEGNQPQHF. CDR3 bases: TGTGCCAGCAAGGGGCAGGAAGGCAATCAGCCCCAGCATTTT.

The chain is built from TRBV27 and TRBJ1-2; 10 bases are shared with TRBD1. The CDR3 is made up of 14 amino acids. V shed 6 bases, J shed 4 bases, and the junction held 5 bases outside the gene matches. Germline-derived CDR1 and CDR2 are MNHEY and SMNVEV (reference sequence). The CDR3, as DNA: TGTGCCAGCAGCTGGACAGGGGGGGGCTATGGCTACACCTTC. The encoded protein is CASSWTGGGYGYTF.

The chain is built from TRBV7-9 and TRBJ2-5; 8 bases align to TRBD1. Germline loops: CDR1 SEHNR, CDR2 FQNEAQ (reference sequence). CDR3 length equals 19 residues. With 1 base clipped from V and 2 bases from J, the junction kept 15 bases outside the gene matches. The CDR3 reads CASSLGWTGTSGHQETQYF. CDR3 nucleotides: TGTGCCAGCAGCTTAGGCTGGACAGGGACCAGTGGGCATCAAGAGACCCAGTACTTC.

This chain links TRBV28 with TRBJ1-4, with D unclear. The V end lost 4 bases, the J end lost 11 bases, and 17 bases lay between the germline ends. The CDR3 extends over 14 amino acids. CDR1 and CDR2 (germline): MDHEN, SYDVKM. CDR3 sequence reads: CASSSGLGLVKLFF. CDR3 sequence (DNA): TGTGCCAGCAGTTCCGGACTAGGATTAGTGAAACTGTTTTTT.

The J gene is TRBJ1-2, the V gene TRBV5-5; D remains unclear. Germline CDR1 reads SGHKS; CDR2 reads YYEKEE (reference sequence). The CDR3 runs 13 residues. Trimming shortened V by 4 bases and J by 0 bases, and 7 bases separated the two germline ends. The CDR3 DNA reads TGTGCCAGCAGCACCGGAGCTAACTATGGCTACACCTTC. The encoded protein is CASSTGANYGYTF.

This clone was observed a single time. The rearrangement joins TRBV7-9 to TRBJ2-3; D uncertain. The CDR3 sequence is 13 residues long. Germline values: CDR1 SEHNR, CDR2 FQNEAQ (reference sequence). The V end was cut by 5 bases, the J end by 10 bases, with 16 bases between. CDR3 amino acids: CASSPGTLEAQYF. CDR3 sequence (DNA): TGTGCCAGCAGCCCGGGTACACTTGAGGCGCAGTATTTT.

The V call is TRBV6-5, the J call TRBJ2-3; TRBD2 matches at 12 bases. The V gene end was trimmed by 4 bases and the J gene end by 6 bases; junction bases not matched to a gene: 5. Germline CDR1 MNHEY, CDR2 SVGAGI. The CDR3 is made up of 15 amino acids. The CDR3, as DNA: TGTGCCAGCAGTTCTGGACTAGCGGGACTGGATACGCAGTATTTT. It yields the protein CASSSGLAGLDTQYF.

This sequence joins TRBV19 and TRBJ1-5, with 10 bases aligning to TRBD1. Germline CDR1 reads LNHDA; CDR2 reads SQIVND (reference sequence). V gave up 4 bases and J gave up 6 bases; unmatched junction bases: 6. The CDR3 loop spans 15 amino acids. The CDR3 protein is CASSTTGGGGQPQHF. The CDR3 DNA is TGTGCCAGTAGTACGACAGGGGGCGGGGGTCAGCCCCAGCATTTT.

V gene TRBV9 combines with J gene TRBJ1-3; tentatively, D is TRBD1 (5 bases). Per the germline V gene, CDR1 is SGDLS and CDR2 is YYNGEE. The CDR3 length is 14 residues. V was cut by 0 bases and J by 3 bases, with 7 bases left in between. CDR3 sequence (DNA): TGTGCCAGCAGCGTAGGGGGCCTTGGAAACACCATATATTTT. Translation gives CASSVGGLGNTIYF.

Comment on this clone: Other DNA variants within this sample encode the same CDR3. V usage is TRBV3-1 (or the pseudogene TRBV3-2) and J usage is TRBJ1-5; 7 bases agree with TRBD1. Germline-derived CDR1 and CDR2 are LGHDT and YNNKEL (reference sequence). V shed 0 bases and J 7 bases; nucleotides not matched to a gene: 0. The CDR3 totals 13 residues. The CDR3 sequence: CASSQEGGQPQHF. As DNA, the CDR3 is TGTGCCAGCAGCCAAGAAGGGGGCCAGCCCCAGCATTTT.

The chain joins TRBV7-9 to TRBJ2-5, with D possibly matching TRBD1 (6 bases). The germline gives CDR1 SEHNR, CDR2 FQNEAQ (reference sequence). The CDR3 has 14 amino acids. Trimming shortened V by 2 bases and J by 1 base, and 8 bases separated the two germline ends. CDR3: CASSLQGGQETQYF. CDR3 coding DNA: TGTGCCAGCAGCTTACAAGGGGGCCAAGAGACCCAGTACTTC.

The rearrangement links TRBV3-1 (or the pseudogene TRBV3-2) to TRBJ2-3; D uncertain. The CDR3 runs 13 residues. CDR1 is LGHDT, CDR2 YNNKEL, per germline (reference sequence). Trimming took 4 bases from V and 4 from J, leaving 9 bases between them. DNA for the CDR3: TGTGCCAGCAGCCTAGCCGGCCCAGATACGCAGTATTTT. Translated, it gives CASSLAGPDTQYF.

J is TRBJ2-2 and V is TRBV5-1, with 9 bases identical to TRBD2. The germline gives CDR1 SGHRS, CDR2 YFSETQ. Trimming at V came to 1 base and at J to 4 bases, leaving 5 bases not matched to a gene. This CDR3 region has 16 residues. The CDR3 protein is CASSLSGGRATGELFF. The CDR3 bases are TGCGCCAGCAGCTTGTCTGGCGGGAGGGCCACCGGGGAGCTGTTTTTT.

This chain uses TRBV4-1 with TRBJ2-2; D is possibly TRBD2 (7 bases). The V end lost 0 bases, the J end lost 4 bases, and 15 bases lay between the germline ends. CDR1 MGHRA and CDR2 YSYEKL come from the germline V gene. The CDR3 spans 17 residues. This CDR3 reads CASSQEGGAVGTGELFF. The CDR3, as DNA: TGCGCCAGCAGCCAAGAGGGGGGGGCGGTAGGCACCGGGGAGCTGTTTTTT.

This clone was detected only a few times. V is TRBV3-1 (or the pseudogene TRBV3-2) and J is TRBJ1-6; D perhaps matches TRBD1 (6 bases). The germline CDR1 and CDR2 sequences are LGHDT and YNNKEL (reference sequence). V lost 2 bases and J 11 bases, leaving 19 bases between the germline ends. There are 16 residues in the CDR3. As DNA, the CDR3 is TGTGCCAGCAGCCAACCCATTTACAGGGCGTCAGCACCCCTCCACTTT. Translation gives CASSQPIYRASAPLHF.

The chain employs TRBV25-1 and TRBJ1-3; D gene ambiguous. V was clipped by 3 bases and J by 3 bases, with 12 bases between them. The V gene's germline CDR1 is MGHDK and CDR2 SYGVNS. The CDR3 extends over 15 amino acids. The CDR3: CASSDAGLGGNTIYF. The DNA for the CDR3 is TGTGCCAGCAGTGACGCGGGGTTAGGTGGAAACACCATATATTTT. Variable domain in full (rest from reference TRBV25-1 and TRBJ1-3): EADIYQTPRYLVIGTGKKITLECSQTMGHDKMYWYQQDPGMELHLIHYSYGVNSTEKGDLSSESTVSRIRTEHFPLTLESARPSHTSQYLCASSDAGLGGNTIYFGEGSWLTVV.

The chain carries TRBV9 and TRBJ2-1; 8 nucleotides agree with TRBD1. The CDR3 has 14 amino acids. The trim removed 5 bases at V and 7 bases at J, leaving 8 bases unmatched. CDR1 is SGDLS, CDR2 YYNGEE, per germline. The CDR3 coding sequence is TGTGCCAGCAGAGAGCAGGGGGCAGGAAATGAGCAGTTCTTC. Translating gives CASREQGAGNEQFF.

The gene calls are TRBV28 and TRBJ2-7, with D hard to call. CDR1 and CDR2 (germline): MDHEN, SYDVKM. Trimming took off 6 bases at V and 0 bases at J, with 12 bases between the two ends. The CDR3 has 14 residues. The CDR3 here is CASSLSWSSYEQYF. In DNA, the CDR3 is TGTGCCAGCAGCCTAAGCTGGAGCTCCTACGAGCAGTACTTC.

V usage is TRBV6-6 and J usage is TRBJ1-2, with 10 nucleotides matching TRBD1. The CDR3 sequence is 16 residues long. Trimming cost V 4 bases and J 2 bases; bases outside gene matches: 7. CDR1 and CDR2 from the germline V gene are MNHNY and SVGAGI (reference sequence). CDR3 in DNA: TGTGCCAGCAGTTTTGGGGAGGACAGGGGGAACTATGGCTACACCTTC. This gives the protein CASSFGEDRGNYGYTF.

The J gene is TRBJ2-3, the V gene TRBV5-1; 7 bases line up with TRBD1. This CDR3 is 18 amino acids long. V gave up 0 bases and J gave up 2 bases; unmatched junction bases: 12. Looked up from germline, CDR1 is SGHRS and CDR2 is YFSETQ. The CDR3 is CASSLGVTGSSSTDTQYF. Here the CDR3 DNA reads TGCGCCAGCAGCTTGGGGGTGACAGGGAGCAGTTCCACAGATACGCAGTATTTT.

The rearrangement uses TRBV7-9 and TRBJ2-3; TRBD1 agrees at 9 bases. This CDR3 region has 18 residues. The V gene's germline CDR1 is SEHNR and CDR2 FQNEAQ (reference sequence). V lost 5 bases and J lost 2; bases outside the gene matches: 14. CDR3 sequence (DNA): TGTGCCAGCAGCGCGGACAGGGGCCTAAGAGGCCTCACAGATACGCAGTATTTT. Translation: CASSADRGLRGLTDTQYF.

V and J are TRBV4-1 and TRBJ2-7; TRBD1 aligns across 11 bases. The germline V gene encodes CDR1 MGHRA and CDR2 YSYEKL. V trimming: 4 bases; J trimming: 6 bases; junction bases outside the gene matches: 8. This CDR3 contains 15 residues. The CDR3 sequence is CASSRSGTGGIEQYF. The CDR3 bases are TGCGCCAGCAGCCGGTCCGGGACAGGGGGTATCGAGCAGTACTTC.